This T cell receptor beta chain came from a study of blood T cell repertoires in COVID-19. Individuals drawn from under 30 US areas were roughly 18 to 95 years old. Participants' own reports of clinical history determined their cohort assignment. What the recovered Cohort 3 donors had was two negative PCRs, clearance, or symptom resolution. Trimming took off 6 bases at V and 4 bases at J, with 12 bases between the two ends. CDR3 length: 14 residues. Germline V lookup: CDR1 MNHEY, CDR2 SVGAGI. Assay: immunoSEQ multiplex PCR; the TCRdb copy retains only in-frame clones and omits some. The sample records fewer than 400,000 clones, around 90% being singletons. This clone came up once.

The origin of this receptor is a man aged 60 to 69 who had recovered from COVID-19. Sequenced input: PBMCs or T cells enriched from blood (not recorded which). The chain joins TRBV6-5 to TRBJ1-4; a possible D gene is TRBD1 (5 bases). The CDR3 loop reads CASSPGFINEKLFF. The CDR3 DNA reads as TGTGCCAGCAGCCCAGGGTTTATTAATGAAAAACTGTTTTTT.